A selection of T cell receptor beta chains follows, all from one sample in a study of early stage breast cancer tumors. The data were produced by immunoSEQ multiplex PCR, yet TCRdb's version contains in-frame clones alone and is incomplete. The table lists tens of thousands of clones, over 60% of them singletons, with 7.2% in the top ten. Material for sequencing was blood. These receptors originate from a person aged 45-60 years with breast cancer. Each CDR3 is given with its conserved first and last residue. D genes are given only for firm matches. The size entry is marked missing in some rows and otherwise reads once, few, many or a size class.

J gene: TRBJ2-5; clone size: once; D gene: NA; V gene: TRBV11-3; CDR3 DNA: TGTGCCAGCAGCTTATGGGTCGGGCAGGGGATATCCCAAGAGACCCAGTACTTC; CDR3 protein: CASSLWVGQGISQETQYF
J gene: TRBJ2-7; clone size: few; D gene: NA; V gene: TRBV7-9; CDR3 DNA: TGTGCCAGCAGCTTAATAACTAGCTACGAGCAGTACTTC; CDR3 protein: CASSLITSYEQYF
J gene: TRBJ1-1; clone size: NA; D gene: TRBD1; V gene: TRBV6-5; CDR3 DNA: TGTGCCAGCAGTCCTAGACAGGGATTGAACACTGAAGCTTTCTTT; CDR3 protein: CASSPRQGLNTEAFF
J gene: TRBJ2-2; clone size: NA; D gene: TRBD2; V gene: TRBV9; CDR3 DNA: TGTGCCAGCAGCGTAGGGTGGAATAGCGGGGGGCCGAACACCGGGGAGCTGTTTTTT; CDR3 protein: CASSVGWNSGGPNTGELFF
J gene: TRBJ1-3; clone size: NA; D gene: NA; V gene: TRBV6-6; CDR3 DNA: TGTGCCAGCAGTCCCCGAGGTCCCTCTGGAAACACCATATATTTT; CDR3 protein: CASSPRGPSGNTIYF
J gene: TRBJ2-2; clone size: NA; D gene: NA; V gene: TRBV7-3; CDR3 DNA: TGTGCCAGCAGCTCTCAGGGTAACACCGGGGAGCTGTTTTTT; CDR3 protein: CASSSQGNTGELFF
J gene: TRBJ1-5; clone size: NA; D gene: NA; V gene: TRBV19; CDR3 DNA: TGTGCCAGTAGTACAGGGGAGAGGGGCAATCAGCCCCAGCATTTT; CDR3 protein: CASSTGERGNQPQHF
J gene: TRBJ2-3; clone size: few; D gene: TRBD1; V gene: TRBV5-6; CDR3 DNA: TGTGCCAGCAGCTTGGAGGGGAGTTTTGGCCAGGGGGAAAATACGCAGTATTTT; CDR3 protein: CASSLEGSFGQGENTQYF
J gene: TRBJ1-4; clone size: NA; D gene: NA; V gene: TRBV6-5; CDR3 DNA: TGTGCCAGCAGTTACTTCGGGGGGGCTAATGAAAAACTGTTTTTT; CDR3 protein: CASSYFGGANEKLFF
J gene: TRBJ2-3; clone size: NA; D gene: NA; V gene: TRBV5-1; CDR3 DNA: TGCGCCAGCAGCTTGGGATTGAGCGGGCAATGGGATACGCAGTATTTT; CDR3 protein: CASSLGLSGQWDTQYF
J gene: TRBJ1-1; clone size: NA; D gene: TRBD1; V gene: TRBV15; CDR3 DNA: TGTGCCACCAGCAGAGCTATGGGGGGACAGGCGAACACTGAAGCTTTCTTT; CDR3 protein: CATSRAMGGQANTEAFF
J gene: TRBJ1-4; clone size: few; D gene: NA; V gene: TRBV5-1; CDR3 DNA: TGCGCCAGCAGCTTGGCCAGGGGTGAAAAACTGTTTTTT; CDR3 protein: CASSLARGEKLFF
J gene: TRBJ2-2; clone size: NA; D gene: TRBD2; V gene: TRBV5-1; CDR3 DNA: TGCGCCAGCAGCTGGGGACTAGCGGGATTTACGGGGGAGCTGTTTTTT; CDR3 protein: CASSWGLAGFTGELFF
J gene: TRBJ1-1; clone size: once; D gene: TRBD1; V gene: TRBV29-1; CDR3 DNA: TGCAGCGTGGGGAGGGACAGGGGTAACACTGAAGCTTTCTTT; CDR3 protein: CSVGRDRGNTEAFF
J gene: TRBJ2-7; clone size: NA; D gene: TRBD2; V gene: TRBV11-3; CDR3 DNA: TGTGCCAGCAGCTTCCGGACTAGCGGGAGCGGTTACGAGCAGTACTTC; CDR3 protein: CASSFRTSGSGYEQYF
J gene: TRBJ1-6; clone size: NA; D gene: NA; V gene: TRBV2; CDR3 DNA: TGTGCCAGCCGGTTAAGCTCCTATAATTCACCCCTCCACTTT; CDR3 protein: CASRLSSYNSPLHF
J gene: TRBJ1-2; clone size: few; D gene: NA; V gene: TRBV19; CDR3 DNA: TGTGCCAGTAGTATAACGCAGGGGCGCGTCTATGGCTACACCTTC; CDR3 protein: CASSITQGRVYGYTF
J gene: TRBJ1-2; clone size: NA; D gene: NA; V gene: TRBV2; CDR3 DNA: TGTGCCAGCGAGACGGCAGCGCACTATGGCTACACCTTC; CDR3 protein: CASETAAHYGYTF
J gene: TRBJ1-1; clone size: NA; D gene: TRBD1; V gene: TRBV10-2; CDR3 DNA: TGCGCCAGCAAAGGACAGGGGGGCCAGCTGTTTGAAGCTTTCTTT; CDR3 protein: CASKGQGGQLFEAFF
J gene: TRBJ1-2; clone size: NA; D gene: NA; V gene: TRBV27; CDR3 DNA: TGTGCCAGCAGAAACCCCCGATCAGGGAACTTCGACTATGGCTACACCTTC; CDR3 protein: CASRNPRSGNFDYGYTF
J gene: TRBJ2-3; clone size: once; D gene: NA; V gene: TRBV5-8; CDR3 DNA: TGTGCCAGCAGCCCACGAGTGGATACGCAGTATTTT; CDR3 protein: CASSPRVDTQYF
J gene: TRBJ1-2; clone size: NA; D gene: TRBD1; V gene: TRBV5-6; CDR3 DNA: TGTGCCAGCAGCTTGGGTAGGGGGCGGAACTATGGCTACACCTTC; CDR3 protein: CASSLGRGRNYGYTF
J gene: TRBJ1-1; clone size: NA; D gene: TRBD1; V gene: TRBV2; CDR3 DNA: TGTGCCAGCAGTACCAAATGGACAGGAATGAACACTGAAGCTTTCTTT; CDR3 protein: CASSTKWTGMNTEAFF
J gene: TRBJ2-3; clone size: NA; D gene: TRBD2; V gene: TRBV5-4; CDR3 DNA: TGTGCCAGCAGCTTGGGGGCCGGTGAGACTAGCGCAGATACGCAGTATTTT; CDR3 protein: CASSLGAGETSADTQYF
J gene: TRBJ1-5; clone size: NA; D gene: TRBD1; V gene: TRBV6-4; CDR3 DNA: TGTGCCAGCACCTCGTACAGGGGGCAGCAGCCCCAGCATTTT; CDR3 protein: CASTSYRGQQPQHF
J gene: TRBJ2-2; clone size: NA; D gene: TRBD1; V gene: TRBV25-1; CDR3 DNA: TGTGCCAGCAGGGCCTTTGGGACAGGGGGAATGGCCGGGGAGCTGTTTTTT; CDR3 protein: CASRAFGTGGMAGELFF
J gene: TRBJ1-1; clone size: once; D gene: NA; V gene: TRBV25-1; CDR3 DNA: TGTGCCAGCAGAGAAGGCAGGGCGGCTTTCTTT; CDR3 protein: CASREGRAAFF
J gene: TRBJ1-1; clone size: NA; D gene: NA; V gene: TRBV7-3; CDR3 DNA: TGTGCCAGCAGCCAAGTCAGGAACACTGAAGCTTTCTTT; CDR3 protein: CASSQVRNTEAFF
J gene: TRBJ2-5; clone size: NA; D gene: TRBD2; V gene: TRBV5-1; CDR3 DNA: TGCGCCAGCAGCTTGGTTCCCGGGGGGGACGAGACCCAGTACTTC; CDR3 protein: CASSLVPGGDETQYF
J gene: TRBJ1-5; clone size: NA; D gene: NA; V gene: TRBV23-1; CDR3 DNA: TGCGCCAGCAGTCAAGGGGCAGGGAATCAGCCCCAGCATTTT; CDR3 protein: CASSQGAGNQPQHF
J gene: TRBJ2-2; clone size: NA; D gene: TRBD1; V gene: TRBV7-2; CDR3 DNA: TGTGCCAGCAGCCGCCGACAGGGTCAAAACACCGGGGAGCTGTTTTTT; CDR3 protein: CASSRRQGQNTGELFF
J gene: TRBJ1-1; clone size: few; D gene: TRBD1; V gene: TRBV6-6; CDR3 DNA: TGTGCCAGCGGAAAGGAGACAGGGGTTGCTTTCTTT; CDR3 protein: CASGKETGVAFF
J gene: TRBJ2-3; clone size: NA; D gene: TRBD2; V gene: TRBV29-1; CDR3 DNA: TGCAGCGTTGGGACTAGCGGGGACAGAGATACGCAGTATTTT; CDR3 protein: CSVGTSGDRDTQYF
J gene: TRBJ2-5; clone size: few; D gene: TRBD2; V gene: TRBV6-1; CDR3 DNA: TGTGCCAGCAGTCGGGGGACTAGCGTATCTGAGACCCAGTACTTC; CDR3 protein: CASSRGTSVSETQYF
J gene: TRBJ1-1; clone size: NA; D gene: NA; V gene: TRBV19; CDR3 DNA: TGTGCCAGTAGTATTCGCAGGGAGGACACTGAAGCTTTCTTT; CDR3 protein: CASSIRREDTEAFF
J gene: TRBJ2-2; clone size: NA; D gene: TRBD2; V gene: TRBV2; CDR3 DNA: TGTGCCAGCAGTGACGGAGCGGGAGGACCTAACACCGGGGAGCTGTTTTTT; CDR3 protein: CASSDGAGGPNTGELFF
J gene: TRBJ2-3; clone size: NA; D gene: NA; V gene: TRBV28; CDR3 DNA: TGTGCCAGCAGCCCCCTATCAGATACGCAGTATTTT; CDR3 protein: CASSPLSDTQYF
J gene: TRBJ2-1; clone size: NA; D gene: TRBD2; V gene: TRBV27; CDR3 DNA: TGTGCCAGCAGTTTAAGCGGGAGCTCCTACAATGAGCAGTTCTTC; CDR3 protein: CASSLSGSSYNEQFF
J gene: TRBJ2-3; clone size: NA; D gene: NA; V gene: TRBV5-1; CDR3 DNA: TGCGCCAGCAGCCACCGGGGGTTGTATACAGATACGCAGTATTTT; CDR3 protein: CASSHRGLYTDTQYF
J gene: TRBJ1-4; clone size: NA; D gene: NA; V gene: TRBV2; CDR3 DNA: TGTGCCAGCAAGTTTTACGTGGGCCCAACTAATGAAAAACTGTTTTTT; CDR3 protein: CASKFYVGPTNEKLFF
J gene: TRBJ1-1; clone size: NA; D gene: TRBD1; V gene: TRBV6-1; CDR3 DNA: TGTGCCAGCAGAAAACAGGGGACTGAAGCTTTCTTT; CDR3 protein: CASRKQGTEAFF
J gene: TRBJ2-1; clone size: NA; D gene: NA; V gene: TRBV11-3; CDR3 DNA: TGTGCCACACACGAAGGCGGTTCCTACAATGAGCAGTTCTTC; CDR3 protein: CATHEGGSYNEQFF
J gene: TRBJ2-7; clone size: few; D gene: TRBD1; V gene: TRBV5-1; CDR3 DNA: TGCGCCAGCAGCTTAGATCGGACAGGGGACGAGCAGTACTTC; CDR3 protein: CASSLDRTGDEQYF
J gene: TRBJ2-2; clone size: NA; D gene: NA; V gene: TRBV7-6; CDR3 DNA: TGTGCCAGCAGCCCCGGGGACCGGAGGGTCACCGGGGAGCTGTTTTTT; CDR3 protein: CASSPGDRRVTGELFF
J gene: TRBJ1-3; clone size: NA; D gene: NA; V gene: TRBV5-1; CDR3 DNA: TGCGCCAGCAGACACGGACAGCTTATCTCTGGAAACACCATATATTTT; CDR3 protein: CASRHGQLISGNTIYF
J gene: TRBJ1-3; clone size: few; D gene: TRBD1; V gene: TRBV18; CDR3 DNA: TGTGCCAGCTCACCGGCTGAGGGACAGTCTGGAAACACCATATATTTT; CDR3 protein: CASSPAEGQSGNTIYF
J gene: TRBJ2-7; clone size: few; D gene: TRBD2; V gene: TRBV19; CDR3 DNA: TGTGCCAGTAGTATTGCGGCTACTAGCGGGTACGAGCAGTACTTC; CDR3 protein: CASSIAATSGYEQYF
J gene: TRBJ1-3; clone size: few; D gene: NA; V gene: TRBV7-2; CDR3 DNA: TGTGCCAGCAGCTTAACGTTGGCAGTCTCTGGAAACACCATATATTTT; CDR3 protein: CASSLTLAVSGNTIYF
J gene: TRBJ2-1; clone size: NA; D gene: TRBD2; V gene: TRBV14; CDR3 DNA: TGTGCCAGCAGCCAAAGACTAGCGGGAACCTACAATGAGCAGTTCTTC; CDR3 protein: CASSQRLAGTYNEQFF
J gene: TRBJ1-3; clone size: NA; D gene: NA; V gene: TRBV9; CDR3 DNA: TGTGCCAGCAGCACCAGGGGAACCTCTGGAAACACCATATATTTT; CDR3 protein: CASSTRGTSGNTIYF
J gene: TRBJ2-7; clone size: NA; D gene: NA; V gene: TRBV7-9; CDR3 DNA: TGTGCCAGCAGCTACAGTCGTCCGGGAGCCGGCGAGCAGTACTTC; CDR3 protein: CASSYSRPGAGEQYF
J gene: TRBJ2-1; clone size: NA; D gene: NA; V gene: TRBV7-8; CDR3 DNA: TGTGCCAGCAGCTTGGTCCGCGTCGGGAATGAGCAGTTCTTC; CDR3 protein: CASSLVRVGNEQFF
J gene: TRBJ2-3; clone size: NA; D gene: TRBD2; V gene: TRBV7-2; CDR3 DNA: TGTGCCAGCCAAGCTAGCGGGGGGCCGTCTGGTACGCAGTATTTT; CDR3 protein: CASQASGGPSGTQYF
J gene: TRBJ1-2; clone size: NA; D gene: TRBD1; V gene: TRBV4-3; CDR3 DNA: TGCGCCAGCAGCCAAGAGAGGACAGGCAGCTTATATGGCTACACCTTC; CDR3 protein: CASSQERTGSLYGYTF